Sequencing of this T cell receptor (beta chain) was carried out in a study of shared clonotypes between healthy human individuals. Notes on the study in general: The study found lower generation probabilities in non-shared clonotypes than in those shared by all four donors. Researchers sampled blood only, noting tissue repertoires likely differ.

Authors' methods: Filtering was not the same, since immunoSEQ gave junction-only sequences without quality scores. Measured with immunoSEQ multiplex PCR; TCRdb has only the in-frame clones, and not every one. V and J calls and clone size are given by that table; D and trimming were obtained from the DNA. The top ten hold about 1.7% of the sample, which has about 680,000 clones, about two thirds seen once. This CDR3 has 15 residues. V was trimmed by 0 bases and J by 0 bases, leaving 8 bases between them. CDR1 is MNHEY, CDR2 SMNVEV, per germline (reference sequence). This clone was seen a few times. Its antigen remains unidentified.

The sequencing input was memory CD4+ T cells sorted from blood. The subset was: CD45RA-negative fraction. The chain uses TRBV27 and TRBJ2-5; possible D gene TRBD1, 5 bases. The origin of this receptor is a woman in her twenties or thirties in good health. Here the CDR3 reads CASSLSWTHQETQYF. The CDR3 nucleotides read TGTGCCAGCAGTTTATCGTGGACACACCAAGAGACCCAGTACTTC.